This T cell receptor (beta chain) was captured in a study of Graves' ophthalmopathy and Graves' hyperthyroidism. Study-level background: Stable hyperthyroidism meant no ophthalmopathy within 18 months of follow-up.

Recruitment covered hyperthyroidism patients aged 18 to 65 whose new diagnosis was of under 2 months' duration. V lost 2 bases, J lost 3 bases, and 4 bases lay in between. This CDR3 has 13 amino acids. Germline CDR1 and CDR2: MNHEY and SVGAGI. This clonotype was detected many times. Its antigen is currently unknown. Findings and caveats of the study: Ophthalmopathy versus stable hyperthyroidism: 13-signature model gave around 85% sensitivity, 80% to 84% specificity. Most expanded clonotypes from thyroid (those above 0.001 frequency) were also found in blood.

Researchers took RNA transcripts and amplified TCR beta CDR3 regions from them. HTBI primers were used in a first-round RT-PCR, which preceded a second-round multiplex PCR. In TCRdb, the multiplex PCR reads were re-called with MiXCR into one record per CDR3 protein. The sample lists about 600,000 distinct CDR3 sequences, roughly 40% occurring once. The sequenced material came from peripheral blood or thyroid tissue (not recorded which). V and J are TRBV6-5 and TRBJ2-2; no clear D. The TCR was taken from an adult man with Graves' hyperthyroidism. CDR3 amino acids: CASSYRDTGELFF. The CDR3 DNA follows: TGTGCCAGCAGTTACAGGGACACCGGGGAGCTGTTTTTT.